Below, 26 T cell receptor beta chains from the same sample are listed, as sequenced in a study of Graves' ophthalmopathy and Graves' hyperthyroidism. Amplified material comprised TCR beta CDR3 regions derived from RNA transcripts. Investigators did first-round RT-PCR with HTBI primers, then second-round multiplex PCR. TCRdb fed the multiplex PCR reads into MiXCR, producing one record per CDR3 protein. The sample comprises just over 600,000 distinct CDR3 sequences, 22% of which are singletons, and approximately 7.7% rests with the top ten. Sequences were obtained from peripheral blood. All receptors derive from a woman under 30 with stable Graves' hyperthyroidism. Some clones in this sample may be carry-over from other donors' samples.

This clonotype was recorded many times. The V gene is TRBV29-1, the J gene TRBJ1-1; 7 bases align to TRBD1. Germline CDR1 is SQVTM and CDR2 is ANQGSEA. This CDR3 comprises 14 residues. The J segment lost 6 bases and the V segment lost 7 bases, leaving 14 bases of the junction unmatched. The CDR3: CSAAVQGDGSEAFF. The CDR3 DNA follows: TGCAGCGCCGCTGTTCAGGGGGATGGTTCTGAAGCTTTCTTT.

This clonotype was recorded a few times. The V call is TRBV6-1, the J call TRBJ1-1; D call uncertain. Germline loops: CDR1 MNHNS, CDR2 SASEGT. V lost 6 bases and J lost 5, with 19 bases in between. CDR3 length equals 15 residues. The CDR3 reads CASRFPVRALTEAFF. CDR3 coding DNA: TGTGCCAGCAGATTCCCGGTTCGGGCCTTGACTGAAGCTTTCTTT.

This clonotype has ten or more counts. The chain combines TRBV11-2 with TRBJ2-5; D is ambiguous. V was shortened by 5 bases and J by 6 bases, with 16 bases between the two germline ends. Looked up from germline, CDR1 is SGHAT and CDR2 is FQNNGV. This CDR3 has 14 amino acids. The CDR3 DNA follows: TGTGCCAGCAGCCCTAACGATGTAATAAAGACCCAGTACTTC. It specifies CASSPNDVIKTQYF.

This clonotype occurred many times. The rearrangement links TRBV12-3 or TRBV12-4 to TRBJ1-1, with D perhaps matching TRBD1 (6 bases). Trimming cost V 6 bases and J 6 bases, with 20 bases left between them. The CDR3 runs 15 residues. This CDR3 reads CASREVGQGNAEAFF. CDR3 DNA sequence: TGTGCCAGCAGGGAGGTGGGTCAGGGGAATGCTGAAGCTTTCTTT.

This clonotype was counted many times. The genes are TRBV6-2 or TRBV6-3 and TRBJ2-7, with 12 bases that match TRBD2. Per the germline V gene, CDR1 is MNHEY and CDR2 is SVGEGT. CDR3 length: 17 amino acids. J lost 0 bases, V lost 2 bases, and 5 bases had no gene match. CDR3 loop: CASSYPTSGGNSYEQYF. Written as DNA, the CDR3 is TGTGCCAGCAGTTACCCAACTAGCGGGGGGAACTCCTACGAGCAGTACTTC.

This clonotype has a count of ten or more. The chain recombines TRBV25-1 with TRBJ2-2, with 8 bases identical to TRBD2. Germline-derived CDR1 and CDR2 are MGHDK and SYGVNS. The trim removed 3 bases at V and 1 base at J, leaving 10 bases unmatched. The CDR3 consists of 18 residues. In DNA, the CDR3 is TGTGCCAGCAGTGACGTGGCCATAGCGGGGATGAACACCGGGGAGCTGTTTTTT. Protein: CASSDVAIAGMNTGELFF.

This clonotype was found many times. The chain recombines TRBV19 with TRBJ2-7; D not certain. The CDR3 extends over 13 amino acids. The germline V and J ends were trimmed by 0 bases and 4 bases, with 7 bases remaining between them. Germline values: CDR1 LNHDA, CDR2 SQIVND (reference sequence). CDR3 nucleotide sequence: TGTGCCAGTAGTATAGAAGACACTTACGAGCAGTACTTC. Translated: CASSIEDTYEQYF.

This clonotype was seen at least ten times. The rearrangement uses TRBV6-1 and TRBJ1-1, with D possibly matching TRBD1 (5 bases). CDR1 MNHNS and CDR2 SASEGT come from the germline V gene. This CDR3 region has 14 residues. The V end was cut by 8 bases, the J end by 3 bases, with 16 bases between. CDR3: CASGARVGDTEAFF. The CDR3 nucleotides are TGTGCCAGCGGTGCGCGTGTAGGGGACACTGAAGCTTTCTTT.

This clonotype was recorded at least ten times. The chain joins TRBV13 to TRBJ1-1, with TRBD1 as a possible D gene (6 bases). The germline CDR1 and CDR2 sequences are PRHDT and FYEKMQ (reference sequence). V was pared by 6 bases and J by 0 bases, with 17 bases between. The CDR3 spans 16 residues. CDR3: CASRPTGRVVNTEAFF. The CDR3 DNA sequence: TGTGCCAGCAGACCTACAGGGAGGGTGGTGAACACTGAAGCTTTCTTT. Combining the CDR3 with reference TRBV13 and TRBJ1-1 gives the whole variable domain AAGVIQSPRHLIKEKRETATLKCYPIPRHDTVYWYQQGPGQDPQFLISFYEKMQSDKGSIPDRFSAQQFSDYHSELNMSSLELGDSALYFCASRPTGRVVNTEAFFGQGTRLTVV.

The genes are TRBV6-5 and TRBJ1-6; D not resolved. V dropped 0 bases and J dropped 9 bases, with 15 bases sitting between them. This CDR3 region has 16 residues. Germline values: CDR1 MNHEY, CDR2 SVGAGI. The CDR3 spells CASSYSGRAVTSPLHF. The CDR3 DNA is TGTGCCAGCAGTTACTCGGGGAGGGCCGTCACTTCACCCCTCCACTTT.

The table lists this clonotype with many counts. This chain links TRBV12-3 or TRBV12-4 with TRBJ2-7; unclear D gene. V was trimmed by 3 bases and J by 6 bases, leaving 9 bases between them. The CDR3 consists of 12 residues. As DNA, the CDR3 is TGTGCCAGCAGTTTGTGGTCGGGCGAGCAGTACTTC. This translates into CASSLWSGEQYF.

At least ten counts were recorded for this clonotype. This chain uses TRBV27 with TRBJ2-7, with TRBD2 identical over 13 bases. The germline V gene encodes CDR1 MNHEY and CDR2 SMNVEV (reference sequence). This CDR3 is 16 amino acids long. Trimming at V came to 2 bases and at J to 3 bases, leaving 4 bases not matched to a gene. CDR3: CASSLRTSGRFYEQYF. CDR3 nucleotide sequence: TGTGCCAGCAGTTTAAGGACTAGCGGGAGATTCTACGAGCAGTACTTC.

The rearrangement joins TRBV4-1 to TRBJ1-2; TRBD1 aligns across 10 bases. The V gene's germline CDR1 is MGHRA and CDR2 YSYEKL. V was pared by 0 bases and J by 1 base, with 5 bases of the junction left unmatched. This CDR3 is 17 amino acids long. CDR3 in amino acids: CASSQDPGQGVNYGYTF. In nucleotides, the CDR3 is TGCGCCAGCAGCCAAGACCCTGGACAGGGGGTTAACTATGGCTACACCTTC.

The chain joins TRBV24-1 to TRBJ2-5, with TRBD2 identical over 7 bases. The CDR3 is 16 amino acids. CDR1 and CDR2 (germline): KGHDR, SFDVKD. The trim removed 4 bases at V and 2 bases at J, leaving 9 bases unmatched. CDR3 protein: CATSEARASGQETQYF. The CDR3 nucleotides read TGTGCCACCAGTGAGGCTCGCGCTAGCGGACAAGAGACCCAGTACTTC.

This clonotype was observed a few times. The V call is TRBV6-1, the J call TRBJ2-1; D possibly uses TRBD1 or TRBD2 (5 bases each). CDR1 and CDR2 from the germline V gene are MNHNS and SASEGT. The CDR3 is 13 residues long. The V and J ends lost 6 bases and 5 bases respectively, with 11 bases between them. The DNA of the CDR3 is TGTGCCAGCAGCCGGGGACGGGACAATGAGCAGTTCTTC. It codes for CASSRGRDNEQFF.

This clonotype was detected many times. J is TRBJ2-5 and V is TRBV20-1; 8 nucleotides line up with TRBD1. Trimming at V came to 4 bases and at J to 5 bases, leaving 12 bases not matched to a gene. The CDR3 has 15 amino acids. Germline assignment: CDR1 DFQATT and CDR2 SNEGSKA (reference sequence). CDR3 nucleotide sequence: TGCAGTGCTACCTTTGTTGGACAGGGATGGGAGACCCAGTACTTC. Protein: CSATFVGQGWETQYF.

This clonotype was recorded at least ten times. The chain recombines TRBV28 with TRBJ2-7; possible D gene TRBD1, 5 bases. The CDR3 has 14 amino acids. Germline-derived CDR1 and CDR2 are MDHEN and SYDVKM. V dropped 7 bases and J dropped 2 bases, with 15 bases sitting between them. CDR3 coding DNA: TGTGCCAGCACCCATGCCCCGACAGCCTACGAGCAGTACTTC. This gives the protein CASTHAPTAYEQYF.

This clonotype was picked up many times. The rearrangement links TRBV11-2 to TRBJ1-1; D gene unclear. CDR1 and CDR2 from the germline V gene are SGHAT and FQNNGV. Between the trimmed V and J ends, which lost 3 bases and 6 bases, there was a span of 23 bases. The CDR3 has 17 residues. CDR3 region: CASSFLVGPANAPEAFF. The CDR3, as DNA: TGTGCCAGCAGCTTTTTAGTGGGTCCAGCTAATGCGCCTGAAGCTTTCTTT.

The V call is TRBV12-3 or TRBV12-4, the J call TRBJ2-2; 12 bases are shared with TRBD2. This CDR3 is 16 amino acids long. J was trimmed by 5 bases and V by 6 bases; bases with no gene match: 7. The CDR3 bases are TGTGCCAGCAGGTCCCCTAGCGGGAGGGGAACCGGGGAGCTGTTTTTT. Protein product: CASRSPSGRGTGELFF.

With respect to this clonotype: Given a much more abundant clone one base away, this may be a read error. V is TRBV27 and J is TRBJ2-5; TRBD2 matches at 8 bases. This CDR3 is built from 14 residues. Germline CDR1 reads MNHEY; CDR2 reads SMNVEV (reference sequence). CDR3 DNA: TGTGCCAGCAGTTTAGAGAGCGGGAGTGAGACCGAGTACTTC. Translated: CASSLESGSETEYF.

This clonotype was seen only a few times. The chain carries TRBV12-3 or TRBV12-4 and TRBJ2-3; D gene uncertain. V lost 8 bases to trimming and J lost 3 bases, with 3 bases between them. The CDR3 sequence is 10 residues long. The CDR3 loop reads CASGTDTQYF. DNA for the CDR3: TGTGCCAGCGGGACAGATACGCAGTATTTT.

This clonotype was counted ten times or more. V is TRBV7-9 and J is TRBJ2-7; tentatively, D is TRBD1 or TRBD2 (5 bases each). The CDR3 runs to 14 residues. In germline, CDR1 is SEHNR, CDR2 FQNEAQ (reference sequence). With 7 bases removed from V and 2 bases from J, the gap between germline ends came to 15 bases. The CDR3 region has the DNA TGTGCCAGCAACAACAGAGGGGCCCCCTACGAGCAGTACTTC. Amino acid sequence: CASNNRGAPYEQYF.

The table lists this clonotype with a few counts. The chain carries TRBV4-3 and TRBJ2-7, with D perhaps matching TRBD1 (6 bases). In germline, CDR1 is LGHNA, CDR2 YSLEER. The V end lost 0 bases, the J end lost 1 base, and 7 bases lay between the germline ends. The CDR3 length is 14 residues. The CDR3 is CASSQDQGSYEQYF. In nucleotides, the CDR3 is TGCGCCAGCAGCCAAGATCAGGGGTCCTACGAGCAGTACTTC.

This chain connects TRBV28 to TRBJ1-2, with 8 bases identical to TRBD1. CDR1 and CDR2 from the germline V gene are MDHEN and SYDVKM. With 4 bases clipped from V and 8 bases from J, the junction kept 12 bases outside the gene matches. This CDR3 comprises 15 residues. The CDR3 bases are TGTGCCAGCAGTTATCCCGGACAGGGATCGAGAGGCTACACCTTC. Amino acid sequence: CASSYPGQGSRGYTF.

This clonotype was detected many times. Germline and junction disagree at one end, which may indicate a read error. In nucleotides, the CDR3 is TGCGCCAGCAGCTACCCGGGACGCGAGAACATTAAGTACTTC. Translation: CASSYPGRENIKYF. The genes are TRBV5-1 and TRBJ2-4; D possibly uses TRBD1 or TRBD2 (5 bases each). The CDR3 is made up of 14 amino acids. Germline V gene lookup returns CDR1 SGHRS and CDR2 YFSETQ. Full variable domain (remainder filled in from reference TRBV5-1 and TRBJ2-4): KAGVTQTPRYLIKTRGQQVTLSCSPISGHRSVSWYQQTPGQGLQFLFEYFSETQRNKGNFPGRFSGRQFSNSRSEMNVSTLELGDSALYLCASSYPGRENIKYFGAGTRLSVL.

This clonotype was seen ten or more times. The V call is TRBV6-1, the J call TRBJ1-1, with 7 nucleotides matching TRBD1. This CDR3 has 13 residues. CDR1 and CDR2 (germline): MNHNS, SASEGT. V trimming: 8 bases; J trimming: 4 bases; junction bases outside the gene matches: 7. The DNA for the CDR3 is TGTGCCAGCCACAGGGGAGTAAGCACTGAAGCTTTCTTT. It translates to CASHRGVSTEAFF.